This T cell receptor (beta chain) was obtained from a study of T cell repertoires in cytomegalovirus infection. Turning to the study itself: Public TCR beta signatures provided an indication of both CMV infection and a matching HLA type. Overall study findings and caveats: In two of eight donors, the top clonotype was HLA-C-restricted CMV-specific.

Using its own MiXCR run on the reads, TCRdb lists one record per CDR3 protein. Here the sample spans hundreds of thousands of distinct CDR3 sequences, roughly 15% being singletons. This clonotype was counted between two and nine times. The antigen is undetermined. The CDR3 totals 14 residues. The germline V gene encodes CDR1 SGHTA and CDR2 FQGNSA. Trimming cost V 5 bases and J 6 bases; bases outside gene matches: 6. The chain is built from TRBV7-2 and TRBJ1-2, with 10 nucleotides matching TRBD1. The receptor's source is a human donor in good health (CMV status not recorded). Some clones in this sample may be carry-over from other donors' samples. The sample consisted of PBMCs. CDR3 in DNA: TGTGCCAGCAGCCTAGGGACAGGGGAAGATGGCTACACCTTC. Its protein product is CASSLGTGEDGYTF.